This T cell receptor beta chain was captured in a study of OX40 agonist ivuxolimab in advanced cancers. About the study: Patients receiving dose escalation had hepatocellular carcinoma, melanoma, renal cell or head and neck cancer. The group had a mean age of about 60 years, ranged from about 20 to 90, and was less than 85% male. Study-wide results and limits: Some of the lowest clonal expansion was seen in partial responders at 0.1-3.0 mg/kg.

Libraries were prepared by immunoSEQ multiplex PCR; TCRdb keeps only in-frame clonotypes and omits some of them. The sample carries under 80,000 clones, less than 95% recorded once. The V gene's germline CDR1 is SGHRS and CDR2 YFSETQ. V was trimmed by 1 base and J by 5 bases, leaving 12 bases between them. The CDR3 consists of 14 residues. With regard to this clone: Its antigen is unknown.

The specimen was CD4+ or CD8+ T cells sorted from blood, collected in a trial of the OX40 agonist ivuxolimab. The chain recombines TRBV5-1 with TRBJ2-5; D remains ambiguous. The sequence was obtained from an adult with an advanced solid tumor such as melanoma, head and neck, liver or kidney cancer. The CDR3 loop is CASSLREVPETQYF. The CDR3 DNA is TGCGCCAGCAGCTTGCGAGAGGTCCCGGAGACCCAGTACTTC.